The sequence of this T cell receptor beta chain was determined in a study of T cell repertoires in cytomegalovirus infection. Study context: Selection of CMV epitopes for the study included recently identified HLA-C-restricted and well-studied HLA-B-restricted ones. Shared public TCR beta signatures pointed to both CMV infection and a matching HLA type.

Notes on the study in general: Of the TCR beta families, the public ones yielded a cumulative frequency that identified carriers of CMV plus the relevant HLA. Dominating the ex vivo response were HLA-C-restricted CMV-specific TCR beta clonotypes.

The CDR3 runs to 15 residues. V was cut by 5 bases and J by 3 bases, with 17 bases left in between. Germline assignment: CDR1 SGHVS and CDR2 FQNEAQ. This clonotype was picked up a small number of times. The antigen is not known. Via MiXCR, TCRdb re-called the reads, giving one row per CDR3 protein. The data hold 570,000 or so distinct CDR3 sequences, with 40% observed a single time. The input for sequencing was cultured PBMCs, taken from culture after CMV antigen stimulation. The sequence was collected from a human donor in good health (CMV status not recorded). Some clones in this sample may be carry-over from other donors' samples. This sequence joins TRBV7-8 and TRBJ2-7; D perhaps matches TRBD2 (5 bases). The CDR3 spells CASSPWTGTGYEQYF. The CDR3 DNA reads TGTGCCAGCAGCCCGTGGACTGGAACGGGCTACGAGCAGTACTTC.